The sequence of this T cell receptor (beta chain) was determined in a study of PD-L1 blockade in urothelial cancer. Study context: Analysis of blood occurred 3 weeks (second dose) and 6 weeks after treatment start. T cells numbered a median of about 150,000 in the blood samples.

The sample's time point: pretreatment peripheral blood. Assay used: immunoSEQ multiplex PCR; TCRdb lists only in-frame clones, some missing. The data show 72,000 or so clones, 75% to 90% seen once. Germline V CDR1 and CDR2: SGHNT, YENEEA. The CDR3 runs to 16 residues. The V gene end was trimmed by 2 bases and the J gene end by 4 bases; junction bases not matched to a gene: 6. The chain employs TRBV11-3 and TRBJ2-2, with 8 bases that match TRBD1. The source was PBMCs, collected around atezolizumab (anti-PD-L1) treatment. The TCR originated in a man aged 55 to 69 with urothelial cancer. The CDR3 coding sequence is TGTGCCAGCAGCTTACACTCAGGGGGCGGCACCGGGGAGCTGTTTTTT. Translating gives CASSLHSGGGTGELFF. The full variable domain, in which reference TRBV11-3 and TRBJ2-2 provide the parts outside the CDR3, is EAGVVQSPRYKIIEKKQPVAFWCNPISGHNTLYWYLQNLGQGPELLIRYENEEAVDDSQLPKDRFSAERLKGVDSTLKIQPAELGDSAVYLCASSLHSGGGTGELFFGEGSRLTVL.